The rows below give T cell receptor beta chains drawn from one sample of a study of Ad26.COV2.S vaccination and SARS-CoV-2 variants. The repertoire was sequenced with immunoSEQ multiplex PCR; TCRdb's copy has only in-frame clones and lacks some. This table has 400,000 to 450,000 clones, over 75% appearing once. The sample was peripheral blood, taken in a trial of Ad26.COV2.S vaccine versus placebo. The receptors here all came from a person aged 18-65 years who received the Ad26.COV2.S COVID-19 vaccine or a placebo. CDR3s leave out the opening cysteine and the closing phenylalanine or tryptophan. D genes are given only for firm matches.

v_call	d_call	j_call	cdr3_aa
TRBV7-9	NA	TRBJ2-1	ASSAPSDNEQF
TRBV28	NA	TRBJ1-2	ASSVDSLHYGYT
TRBV15	NA	TRBJ2-1	ATSIYDEQF
TRBV19	TRBD1	TRBJ2-7	ASSITGASYEQY
TRBV9	TRBD1	TRBJ2-7	ASSPGTGANGEQY
TRBV7-9	TRBD1	TRBJ1-1	ASSPRQGGYTEAF
TRBV10-3	TRBD2	TRBJ2-2	AISESPGLAEKRIGELF
TRBV11-3	TRBD2	TRBJ2-7	ASSRQLAGGEQY
TRBV7-9	NA	TRBJ1-1	ASSLAGTTEAF
TRBV19	NA	TRBJ2-3	ASRPPGADTQY
TRBV15	NA	TRBJ2-5	ATSARRDTQETQY
TRBV6-5	NA	TRBJ1-1	ASSYAGENTEAF
TRBV10-3	NA	TRBJ1-6	AISAEISSYNSPLH
TRBV25-1	NA	TRBJ2-2	ASSGGAVGELF
TRBV18	NA	TRBJ2-1	ASSPDSTDEQF
TRBV25-1	NA	TRBJ2-4	ASSEVGAQNIQY
TRBV10-1	NA	TRBJ2-2	ASSESGTATGELF
TRBV28	TRBD2	TRBJ2-7	ASSLFASGAYEQY
TRBV4-1	TRBD1	TRBJ2-3	ASSRGTGGSGDTQY
TRBV4-3	NA	TRBJ2-1	ASSPMMPSQGTYNEQF
TRBV28	NA	TRBJ1-2	ATGGTPNYGYT
TRBV6-1	TRBD1	TRBJ2-5	ASSEGQGPETQY
TRBV11-3	NA	TRBJ2-2	ASSLGRDGELF
TRBV9	NA	TRBJ2-1	ASSVGLLASYNEQF
TRBV12-3/TRBV12-4	NA	TRBJ2-5	ASKVAETQY
TRBV6-2/TRBV6-3	NA	TRBJ1-1	ASSYFRGRMNTEAF
TRBV10-3	TRBD2	TRBJ2-1	AISTLAGGGNEQF
TRBV11-3	TRBD2	TRBJ2-2	ASSLHRLAGGEYTGELF
TRBV6-6	NA	TRBJ1-1	ASSPLPGVGNTEAF
TRBV27	NA	TRBJ2-7	ASNPLGRSEQY
TRBV7-2	NA	TRBJ2-1	ASSLVWDIRSEQF